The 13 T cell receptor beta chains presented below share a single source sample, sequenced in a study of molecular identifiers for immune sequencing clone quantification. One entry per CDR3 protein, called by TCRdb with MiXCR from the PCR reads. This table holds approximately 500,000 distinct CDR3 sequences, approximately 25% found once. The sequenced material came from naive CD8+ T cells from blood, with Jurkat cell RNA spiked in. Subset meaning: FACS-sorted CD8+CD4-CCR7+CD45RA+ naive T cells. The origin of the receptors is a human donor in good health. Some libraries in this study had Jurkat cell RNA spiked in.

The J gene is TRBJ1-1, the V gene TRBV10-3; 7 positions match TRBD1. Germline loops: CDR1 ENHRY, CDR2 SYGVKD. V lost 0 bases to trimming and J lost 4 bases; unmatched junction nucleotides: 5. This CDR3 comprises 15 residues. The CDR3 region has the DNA TGTGCCATCAGTGAGTCGAAGGGGGCGGGCACTGAAGCTTTCTTT. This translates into CAISESKGAGTEAFF.

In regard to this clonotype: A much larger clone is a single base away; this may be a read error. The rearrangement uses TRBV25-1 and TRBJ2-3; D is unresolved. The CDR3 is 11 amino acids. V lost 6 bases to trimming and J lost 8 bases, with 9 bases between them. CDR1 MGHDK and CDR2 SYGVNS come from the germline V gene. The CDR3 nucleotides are TGTGCCAGCAGATACGGTGGTACGCAGTATTTT. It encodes CASRYGGTQYF.

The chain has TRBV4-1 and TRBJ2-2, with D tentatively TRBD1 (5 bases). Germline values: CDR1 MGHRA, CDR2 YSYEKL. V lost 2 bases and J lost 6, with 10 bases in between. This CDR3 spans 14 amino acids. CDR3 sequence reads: CASSQIQGAGELFF. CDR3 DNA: TGCGCCAGCAGCCAAATTCAGGGTGCCGGGGAGCTGTTTTTT.

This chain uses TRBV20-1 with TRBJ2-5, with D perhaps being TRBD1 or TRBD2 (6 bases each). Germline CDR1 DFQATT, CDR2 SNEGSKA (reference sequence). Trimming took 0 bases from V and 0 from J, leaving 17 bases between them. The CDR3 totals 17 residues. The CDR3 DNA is TGCAGTGCTAGAGATTACCCTCGGGGGCCCAACCAAGAGACCCAGTACTTC. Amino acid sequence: CSARDYPRGPNQETQYF.

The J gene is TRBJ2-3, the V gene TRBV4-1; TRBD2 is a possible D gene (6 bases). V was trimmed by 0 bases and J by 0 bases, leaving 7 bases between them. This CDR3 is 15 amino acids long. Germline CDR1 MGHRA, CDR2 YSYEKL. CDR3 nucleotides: TGCGCCAGCAGCCAAGAGGCGGGGAGCACAGATACGCAGTATTTT. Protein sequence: CASSQEAGSTDTQYF.

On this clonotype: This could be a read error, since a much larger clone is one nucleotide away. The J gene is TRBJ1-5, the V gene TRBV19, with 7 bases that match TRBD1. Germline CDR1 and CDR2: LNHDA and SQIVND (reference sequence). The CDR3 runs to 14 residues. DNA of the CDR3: TGTGGCATCCCAGGGGGACTTAGCAATCAGCCCCAGCATTTT. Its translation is CGIPGGLSNQPQHF.

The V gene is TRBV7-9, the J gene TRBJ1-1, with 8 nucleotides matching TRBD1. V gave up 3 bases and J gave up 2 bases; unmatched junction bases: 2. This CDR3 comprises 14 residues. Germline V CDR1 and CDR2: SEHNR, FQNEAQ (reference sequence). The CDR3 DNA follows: TGTGCCAGCAGCTTCGGACAGGGAAACACTGAAGCTTTCTTT. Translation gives CASSFGQGNTEAFF.

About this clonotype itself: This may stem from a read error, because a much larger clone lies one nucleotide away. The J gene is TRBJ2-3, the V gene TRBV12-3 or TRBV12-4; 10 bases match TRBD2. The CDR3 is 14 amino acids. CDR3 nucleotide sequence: TGTGCCAGCAGTTATAGCGGGGGGACAGATGCGCAGTATTTT. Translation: CASSYSGGTDAQYF.

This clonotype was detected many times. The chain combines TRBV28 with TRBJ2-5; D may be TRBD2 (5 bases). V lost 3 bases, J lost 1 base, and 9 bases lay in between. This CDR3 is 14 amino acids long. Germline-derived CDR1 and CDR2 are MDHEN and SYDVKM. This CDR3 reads CASSLIGSQETQYF. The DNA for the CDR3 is TGTGCCAGCAGTTTGATAGGGAGCCAAGAGACCCAGTACTTC.

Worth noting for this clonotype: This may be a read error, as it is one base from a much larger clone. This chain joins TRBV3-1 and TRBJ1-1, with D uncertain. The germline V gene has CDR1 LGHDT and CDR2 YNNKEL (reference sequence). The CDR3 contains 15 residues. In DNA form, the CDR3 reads TGTGCCAGCAGCCAAGAAGAGGACCCGAACACTGGAGCTTTCTTT. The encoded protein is CASSQEEDPNTGAFF.

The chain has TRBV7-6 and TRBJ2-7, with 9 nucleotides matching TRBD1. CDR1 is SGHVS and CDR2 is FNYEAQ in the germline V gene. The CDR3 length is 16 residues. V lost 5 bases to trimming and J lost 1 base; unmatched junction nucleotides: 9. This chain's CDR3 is CASSTLQGALSYEQYF. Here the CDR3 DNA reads TGTGCCAGCAGCACGTTACAGGGGGCACTTTCCTACGAGCAGTACTTC.

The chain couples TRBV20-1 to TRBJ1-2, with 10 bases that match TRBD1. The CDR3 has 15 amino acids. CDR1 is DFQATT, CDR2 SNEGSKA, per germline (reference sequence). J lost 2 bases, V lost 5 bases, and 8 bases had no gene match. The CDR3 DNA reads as TGCAGTGCTCGTGCCCCGACAGGGGGCAACTATGGCTACACCTTC. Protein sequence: CSARAPTGGNYGYTF.

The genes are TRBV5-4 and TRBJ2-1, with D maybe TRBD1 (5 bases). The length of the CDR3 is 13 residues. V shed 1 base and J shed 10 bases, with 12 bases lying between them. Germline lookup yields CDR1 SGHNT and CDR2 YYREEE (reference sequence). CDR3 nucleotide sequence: TGTGCCAGCAGCTTGTTCGAAGGGGTAGAGCAGTTCTTC. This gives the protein CASSLFEGVEQFF.